One and the same sample provided the 22 T cell receptor beta chains below, sequenced in a study of shared clonotypes between healthy human individuals. Repertoires were generated with immunoSEQ multiplex PCR, while TCRdb's copy carries only in-frame clones and drops some. The sample yields more than 550,000 clones, 90% seen once. The sequenced sample consisted of memory CD8+ T cells from PBMCs. As to subset: CD45RO+ cells pooled with CCR7-negative TemRA cells. The receptors originated from a young man in good health. Some clones in this sample may be carry-over from other donors' samples.

V and J are TRBV4-3 and TRBJ2-1, with 7 bases aligning to TRBD2. Germline assignment: CDR1 LGHNA and CDR2 YSLEER. The CDR3 runs to 15 residues. CDR3: CATGDGGSRGNEQFF. For the CDR3, the DNA is TGCGCTACCGGGGACGGCGGGAGTAGGGGAAATGAGCAGTTCTTC.

This chain uses TRBV9 with TRBJ2-1; D call uncertain. V gave up 0 bases and J gave up 9 bases, with 10 bases separating them. Germline values: CDR1 SGDLS, CDR2 YYNGEE. The CDR3 totals 13 residues. CDR3 amino acids: CASSVAKFSEQFF. The CDR3 DNA follows: TGTGCCAGCAGCGTAGCTAAGTTCAGTGAGCAGTTCTTC.

V usage is TRBV4-1 and J usage is TRBJ2-7; TRBD2 aligns across 7 bases. Trimming removed 5 bases from V and 6 bases from J; junction bases left unmatched: 16. Germline CDR1 is MGHRA and CDR2 is YSYEKL. There are 16 residues in the CDR3. This CDR3 is CASSSWTGASGVEQYF. The DNA of the CDR3 is TGCGCCAGCAGCTCCTGGACCGGGGCTAGCGGCGTCGAGCAGTACTTC.

The rearrangement uses TRBV27 and TRBJ2-1, with a possible D match to TRBD2 (5 bases). The CDR3 loop spans 12 amino acids. The V end lost 6 bases, the J end lost 9 bases, and 12 bases lay between the germline ends. Per germline, CDR1 MNHEY and CDR2 SMNVEV (reference sequence). CDR3 loop: CASRATRFEQFF. The CDR3 DNA follows: TGTGCCAGCAGAGCCACTAGATTTGAGCAGTTCTTC.

The genes are TRBV7-3 and TRBJ2-5; 10 nucleotides align to TRBD2. CDR1 is SGHTA and CDR2 is FQGTGA in the germline V gene. The CDR3 is made up of 15 amino acids. After removal of 2 bases from V and 5 bases from J, the junction contained 5 bases not matched to a gene. This CDR3 reads CASSLGLAGEETQYF. For the CDR3, the DNA is TGTGCCAGCAGCTTAGGGCTAGCGGGAGAGGAGACCCAGTACTTC.

This clone was found a few times. The chain is built from TRBV28 and TRBJ1-2, with 7 bases aligning to TRBD1. V lost 2 bases, J lost 8 bases, and 8 bases stayed unmatched. Germline CDR1 MDHEN, CDR2 SYDVKM. CDR3 length: 14 amino acids. This CDR3 reads CASSLHQDRRGYTF. The CDR3 bases are TGTGCCAGCAGTTTACACCAGGACAGGCGGGGCTACACCTTC.

This chain uses TRBV5-6 with TRBJ2-7, with D uncertain. Germline-derived CDR1 and CDR2 are SGHDT and YYEEEE. The CDR3 has 14 residues. The V end was cut by 1 base, the J end by 9 bases, with 17 bases between. The CDR3 spells CASSLNWPLYGQYF. The CDR3 DNA is TGTGCCAGCAGCTTGAACTGGCCACTCTATGGGCAGTACTTC.

The gene calls are TRBV4-2 and TRBJ2-1, with D tentatively TRBD1 or TRBD2 (5 bases each). Germline V lookup: CDR1 LGHNA, CDR2 YNFKEQ. Trimming removed 0 bases from V and 10 bases from J, with 7 bases in between. This CDR3 is 12 amino acids long. This chain's CDR3 is CASSQDWGEQFF. The CDR3 DNA reads as TGTGCCAGCAGCCAAGATTGGGGGGAGCAGTTCTTC.

The gene calls are TRBV28 and TRBJ2-7; tentatively, D is TRBD1 or TRBD2 (6 bases each). CDR1 and CDR2 (germline): MDHEN, SYDVKM. The length of the CDR3 is 13 residues. V lost 10 bases to trimming and J lost 2 bases, with 15 bases between them. The CDR3 reads CATIGGRTYEQYF. The CDR3, as DNA: TGTGCCACTATCGGGGGCAGAACCTACGAGCAGTACTTC.

The sample holds a few counts of this clone. The chain carries TRBV5-1 and TRBJ2-1; D may be TRBD1 (6 bases). Germline CDR1 is SGHRS and CDR2 is YFSETQ. This CDR3 contains 12 residues. With 2 bases removed from V and 9 bases from J, the gap between germline ends came to 9 bases. CDR3 bases: TGCGCCAGCAGCTTAGGGGGTAGTGAGCAGTTCTTC. Translation: CASSLGGSEQFF.

The V and J genes are TRBV4-1 and TRBJ1-5; D not resolved. This CDR3 region has 16 residues. Germline V gives CDR1 MGHRA, CDR2 YSYEKL. The V gene lost 2 bases and the J gene lost 0 bases, with 11 bases spanning the gap. The CDR3 loop reads CASSQHYSYSNQPQHF. As DNA, the CDR3 is TGCGCCAGCAGCCAACACTACAGCTATAGCAATCAGCCCCAGCATTTT.

The chain couples TRBV6-1 to TRBJ1-5; D perhaps matches TRBD1 (5 bases). In germline, CDR1 is MNHNS, CDR2 SASEGT. Trimming removed 6 bases at V and 6 bases at J, with 12 bases between. The CDR3 sequence is 13 residues long. In DNA, the CDR3 is TGTGCCAGCAGGACAGCCTTCGGTCAGCCCCAGCATTTT. Translation: CASRTAFGQPQHF.

The chain uses TRBV5-8 and TRBJ2-1; 14 positions match TRBD2. With 4 bases clipped from V and 6 bases from J, the junction kept 3 bases outside the gene matches. The CDR3 has 15 amino acids. Germline CDR1 and CDR2: SGHTS and YDEGEE. The CDR3 is CASSLGLAGVNEQFF. The CDR3 nucleotides are TGTGCCAGCAGCCTGGGACTAGCGGGAGTCAATGAGCAGTTCTTC.

The gene calls are TRBV6-6 and TRBJ1-6; D call uncertain. Trimming stripped 0 bases from V and 6 bases from J, with 9 bases between. Germline V gene sequence: CDR1 MNHNY, CDR2 SVGAGI (reference sequence). The CDR3 totals 15 residues. Here the CDR3 DNA reads TGTGCCAGCAGTTACTCGGACTATTCTAATTCACCCCTCCACTTT. It codes for CASSYSDYSNSPLHF.

This clone has just a few counts. The gene calls are TRBV30 and TRBJ1-1; no firm D call. The CDR3 spans 12 residues. CDR1 is GTSNPN and CDR2 is SVGIG in the germline V gene (reference sequence). V gave up 2 bases and J gave up 8 bases, with 12 bases separating them. CDR3 sequence: CAWSLEGTEAFF. The CDR3 nucleotides are TGTGCCTGGAGTCTAGAGGGCACGGAAGCTTTCTTT. Variable domain in full (rest from reference TRBV30 and TRBJ1-1): SQTIHQWPATLVQPVGSPLSLECTVEGTSNPNLYWYRQAAGRGLQLLFYSVGIGQISSEVPQNLSASRPQDRQFILSSKKLLLSDSGFYLCAWSLEGTEAFFGQGTRLTVV.

This chain uses TRBV29-1 with TRBJ2-7, with D tentatively TRBD1 (6 bases). Trimming stripped 3 bases from V and 6 bases from J, with 15 bases between. This CDR3 spans 13 amino acids. Germline-derived CDR1 and CDR2 are SQVTM and ANQGSEA. CDR3 region: CSVDGDTATEQYF. DNA of the CDR3: TGCAGCGTTGATGGGGACACCGCTACCGAGCAGTACTTC.

This chain links TRBV28 with TRBJ1-5; a possible D gene is TRBD1 (6 bases). The germline V gene has CDR1 MDHEN and CDR2 SYDVKM. V dropped 6 bases and J dropped 0 bases, with 12 bases sitting between them. There are 15 residues in the CDR3. The DNA for the CDR3 is TGTGCCAGCAGCGGACAGACACATAGCAATCAGCCCCAGCATTTT. Translation gives CASSGQTHSNQPQHF.

The chain combines TRBV6-5 with TRBJ2-5; D gene uncertain. The tail of the sequence fits TRBJ2-7 better, so the J call may be wrong. The CDR3 sequence is 13 residues long. Germline V gene data show CDR1 as MNHEY and CDR2 as SVGAGI. DNA of the CDR3: TGTGCCAGCAGTGATGTAAGATACTACGAGCAGTACTTC. Encoded protein: CASSDVRYYEQYF.

The genes are TRBV28 and TRBJ1-4, with D possibly TRBD1 on 5 matching bases. The CDR3 is made up of 15 amino acids. CDR1 and CDR2 (germline): MDHEN, SYDVKM. V was cut by 5 bases and J by 8 bases, with 18 bases left in between. The CDR3 loop reads CASSPTPRWGEKLFF. Written as DNA, the CDR3 is TGTGCCAGCAGTCCCACCCCCCGGTGGGGCGAAAAACTGTTTTTT.

As to this clone: An end of the junction differs from the germline gene, which may be a read error. The chain employs TRBV7-3 and TRBJ2-7, with 7 bases aligning to TRBD1. Germline values: CDR1 SGHTA, CDR2 FQGTGA. The CDR3 runs to 10 residues. The CDR3 DNA reads TGTGCCAGCTCACCGGGACAGCTGCACTTC. This encodes CASSPGQLHF.

J is TRBJ1-2 and V is TRBV7-9; the D gene is possibly TRBD1 (6 bases). Deletions cut 5 bases from V and 4 bases from J, with 20 bases between. This CDR3 has 16 residues. The germline V gene has CDR1 SEHNR and CDR2 FQNEAQ (reference sequence). The CDR3, as DNA: TGTGCCAGCAGCCCGACGGGGGGGGCGCGGGGCTATGGCTACACCTTC. As protein: CASSPTGGARGYGYTF.

J is TRBJ2-4 and V is TRBV19, with TRBD1 matching 8 bases. V lost 6 bases to trimming and J lost 6 bases; unmatched junction nucleotides: 4. The CDR3 is made up of 13 amino acids. The germline CDR1 and CDR2 sequences are LNHDA and SQIVND (reference sequence). The CDR3 DNA follows: TGTGCCAGTAGGCCACAGGGGGGAAACATTCAGTACTTC. Amino acids: CASRPQGGNIQYF.